The 22 T cell receptor beta chains presented below share a single source sample, sequenced in a study of shared clonotypes between healthy human individuals. This table comes from immunoSEQ multiplex PCR, and its TCRdb copy is limited to in-frame clones, with some not included. The table shows millions of clones, with 85% to 95% occurring only once. Naive CD8 cells, CD45RO-negative and positively selected for CCR7, excluded terminally differentiated effector memory CD45RA+ cells. The sequenced material came from naive CD8+ T cells from PBMCs. The source of these receptors is a man between 18 and 35 years old in good health. Some clones in this sample may be carry-over from other donors' samples.

This sequence joins TRBV19 and TRBJ2-1, with 9 bases that match TRBD1. Looked up from germline, CDR1 is LNHDA and CDR2 is SQIVND (reference sequence). Trimming at V came to 5 bases and at J to 3 bases, leaving 5 bases not matched to a gene. There are 15 residues in the CDR3. In nucleotides, the CDR3 is TGTGCCAGTAGTGTAACAGGGGGCGGCTACAATGAGCAGTTCTTC. Protein: CASSVTGGGYNEQFF. Full variable domain (rest looked up from reference TRBV19 and TRBJ2-1): DGGITQSPKYLFRKEGQNVTLSCEQNLNHDAMYWYRQDPGQGLRLIYYSQIVNDFQKGDIAEGYSVSREKKESFPLTVTSAQKNPTAFYLCASSVTGGGYNEQFFGPGTRLTVL.

The CDR3 reads CASSPGQSYYEQYF. Written as DNA, the CDR3 is TGTGCCAGCTCACCGGGACAGAGCTACTACGAGCAGTACTTC. J is TRBJ2-7 and V is TRBV18; 7 bases line up with TRBD1. CDR1 KGHSH and CDR2 LQKENI come from the germline V gene. The CDR3 extends over 14 amino acids. V dropped 3 bases and J dropped 3; count of bases not matched to a gene: 5. Combining the CDR3 with reference TRBV18 and TRBJ2-7 gives the whole variable domain NAGVMQNPRHLVRRRGQEARLRCSPMKGHSHVYWYRQLPEEGLKFMVYLQKENIIDESGMPKERFSAEFPKEGPSILRIQQVVRGDSAAYFCASSPGQSYYEQYFGPGTRLTVT.

The V and J genes are TRBV29-1 and TRBJ2-1; 7 positions agree with TRBD2. Trimming removed 0 bases from V and 8 bases from J; junction bases left unmatched: 10. CDR3 length equals 15 residues. The germline V gene has CDR1 SQVTM and CDR2 ANQGSEA. The CDR3 DNA is TGCAGCGTTGAAGATCCCGGCGGGAGATCGTATGAGCAGTTCTTC. Its translation is CSVEDPGGRSYEQFF.

This chain uses TRBV7-9 with TRBJ2-3; TRBD2 agrees at 7 bases. The CDR3 runs 15 residues. Trimming at V came to 4 bases and at J to 5 bases, leaving 9 bases not matched to a gene. Germline V gives CDR1 SEHNR, CDR2 FQNEAQ (reference sequence). This CDR3 reads CASSSQGQRGDTQYF. The CDR3 DNA reads as TGTGCCAGCAGCTCTCAAGGCCAGCGGGGAGATACGCAGTATTTT.

This chain uses TRBV7-8 with TRBJ2-1; 8 positions agree with TRBD2. Germline V CDR1 and CDR2: SGHVS, FQNEAQ. V was pared by 5 bases and J by 3 bases, with 12 bases of the junction left unmatched. This CDR3 contains 17 residues. In nucleotides, the CDR3 is TGTGCCAGCAGCCCCGTGGGGGCTAGCGGGTTCTACAATGAGCAGTTCTTC. Its protein product is CASSPVGASGFYNEQFF. The whole variable domain, filled in from reference TRBV7-8 and TRBJ2-1, reads GAGVSQSPRYKVAKRGQDVALRCDPISGHVSLFWYQQALGQGPEFLTYFQNEAQLDKSGLPSDRFFAERPEGSVSTLKIQRTQQEDSAVYLCASSPVGASGFYNEQFFGPGTRLTVL.

The genes are TRBV11-2 and TRBJ1-2, with D perhaps matching TRBD1 (5 bases). Trimming left V 3 bases short and J 7 bases short, with 12 bases between. The CDR3 covers 13 residues. Per the germline V gene, CDR1 is SGHAT and CDR2 is FQNNGV. This CDR3 reads CASSFTREFGYTF. The CDR3 nucleotides are TGTGCCAGCAGCTTTACCAGGGAGTTTGGCTACACCTTC.

This clone has only one observation. The DNA for the CDR3 is TGTGCCAGCAGCTTTGCGCGGGGTTTTGTGATGTACGAGCAGTACTTC. This encodes CASSFARGFVMYEQYF. This rearrangement joins TRBV12-1 to TRBJ2-7; TRBD2 was called by the table and not checked on the DNA. TRBV12-1 is a documented pseudogene. The CDR3 is made up of 16 amino acids.

The chain carries TRBV27 and TRBJ1-5; D is ambiguous. The CDR3 consists of 17 residues. V was trimmed by 6 bases and J by 6 bases, leaving 24 bases between them. Per germline, CDR1 MNHEY and CDR2 SMNVEV (reference sequence). For the CDR3, the DNA is TGTGCCAGCAGACCTTACCCCGCGGAGGTGGCAAGTCAGCCCCAGCATTTT. It specifies CASRPYPAEVASQPQHF.

This clone was picked up a small number of times. The sample carries other DNA sequences with the same CDR3. The J gene is TRBJ1-3, the V gene TRBV10-3; D remains unclear. Trimming pared 2 bases from V and 4 bases from J, leaving 0 bases between. CDR3 size: 11 residues. CDR1 and CDR2 from the germline V gene are ENHRY and SYGVKD. CDR3 loop: CAISEGNTIYF. DNA of the CDR3: TGTGCCATCAGTGAGGGAAACACCATATATTTT.

This chain links TRBV6-6 with TRBJ2-2, with TRBD1 as a possible D gene (6 bases). Germline V gives CDR1 MNHNY, CDR2 SVGAGI (reference sequence). The CDR3 sequence is 16 residues long. V was clipped by 8 bases and J by 3 bases, with 19 bases between them. CDR3 sequence reads: CASAPTGKVYTGELFF. The DNA of the CDR3 is TGTGCCAGCGCGCCCACAGGGAAGGTTTACACCGGGGAGCTGTTTTTT.

The CDR3 here is CACQVEDRGELYEKLFF. The CDR3 bases are TGTGCCTGCCAAGTGGAGGACAGGGGGGAACTCTACGAAAAACTGTTTTTT. The chain carries TRBV30 and TRBJ1-4; TRBD1 aligns across 10 bases. The length of the CDR3 is 17 residues. The germline gives CDR1 GTSNPN, CDR2 SVGIG (reference sequence). Trimming removed 6 bases from V and 8 bases from J; junction bases left unmatched: 18.

The V call is TRBV4-1, the J call TRBJ1-4, with D uncertain. The CDR3 totals 16 residues. CDR1 and CDR2 from the germline V gene are MGHRA and YSYEKL. Trimming took 4 bases from V and 3 from J, leaving 15 bases between them. The CDR3 region has the DNA TGCGCCAGCAGCCCTAGGCAGCCAGCCTCTAATGAAAAACTGTTTTTT. Encoded protein: CASSPRQPASNEKLFF.

This chain links TRBV9 with TRBJ2-4; 9 nucleotides line up with TRBD1. V was clipped by 4 bases and J by 0 bases; unmatched bases: 8. This CDR3 has 17 residues. Germline lookup yields CDR1 SGDLS and CDR2 YYNGEE. CDR3 region: CASSTPQGQGAKNIQYF. The CDR3 nucleotides read TGTGCCAGCAGCACCCCCCAGGGACAGGGAGCCAAAAACATTCAGTACTTC.

Comment on this clone: At one boundary the junction diverges from the germline segment, which might be a read error. The rearrangement joins TRBV9 to TRBJ1-2; 10 nucleotides align to TRBD1. CDR1 SGDLS and CDR2 YYNGEE come from the germline V gene. The CDR3 covers 14 residues. CDR3 sequence: CASSGTGGNDGYTF. The CDR3 DNA sequence: TGTGCCAGCAGCGGGACAGGGGGTAACGATGGCTACACCTTC.

Regarding this clone: Other nucleotide sequences from this sample produce the same CDR3. This chain joins TRBV30 and TRBJ2-7; the match to TRBD1 covers 8 bases. The germline gives CDR1 GTSNPN, CDR2 SVGIG (reference sequence). CDR3 length: 11 amino acids. V trimming: 5 bases; J trimming: 4 bases; junction bases outside the gene matches: 1. The CDR3 is CAWGTGYEQYF. CDR3 DNA: TGTGCCTGGGGGACAGGTTACGAGCAGTACTTC.

The rearrangement links TRBV28 to TRBJ1-1; unclear D gene. Between the trimmed V and J ends, which lost 5 bases and 4 bases, there was a span of 8 bases. Germline lookup yields CDR1 MDHEN and CDR2 SYDVKM. The CDR3 is made up of 12 amino acids. CDR3 sequence: CASSDLGTEAFF. DNA of the CDR3: TGTGCCAGCAGTGATTTGGGCACTGAAGCTTTCTTT.

The V and J genes are TRBV6-5 and TRBJ2-3; D is possibly TRBD2 (6 bases). The length of the CDR3 is 15 residues. V was shortened by 6 bases and J by 6 bases, with 19 bases between the two germline ends. CDR1 is MNHEY, CDR2 SVGAGI, per germline. The CDR3 is CASSRRGPLSDTQYF. The CDR3 region has the DNA TGTGCCAGCAGCCGGAGGGGACCGCTCTCCGATACGCAGTATTTT.

The chain carries TRBV7-9 and TRBJ1-1, with no clear D. CDR1 and CDR2 (germline): SEHNR, FQNEAQ (reference sequence). Deletions cut 5 bases from V and 1 base from J, with 8 bases between. This CDR3 spans 13 amino acids. CDR3 DNA sequence: TGTGCCAGCAGCCCAAGGTCGAACACTGAAGCTTTCTTT. The encoded protein is CASSPRSNTEAFF.

This rearrangement joins TRBV7-3 to TRBJ2-3, with TRBD2 as a possible D gene (6 bases). The germline gives CDR1 SGHTA, CDR2 FQGTGA. The CDR3 has 14 residues. V lost 3 bases and J lost 6, with 13 bases in between. CDR3 nucleotides: TGTGCCAGCAGCTTGGGGGGACCCGGGGATACGCAGTATTTT. As protein: CASSLGGPGDTQYF.

This clone appeared once. The V and J genes are TRBV25-1 and TRBJ2-7; D unresolved. Trimming removed 1 base at V and 2 bases at J, with 9 bases between. The CDR3 consists of 14 residues. CDR1 is MGHDK and CDR2 is SYGVNS in the germline V gene. For the CDR3, the DNA is TGTGCCAGCAGTGAATCGGCAGAGGCCTACGAGCAGTACTTC. Translation: CASSESAEAYEQYF.

The chain has TRBV30 and TRBJ1-6, with 8 nucleotides matching TRBD1. In germline, CDR1 is GTSNPN, CDR2 SVGIG (reference sequence). The CDR3 length is 15 residues. V lost 3 bases to trimming and J lost 6 bases; unmatched junction nucleotides: 7. The CDR3 spells CAWSAGGALNSPLHF. In DNA, the CDR3 is TGTGCCTGGAGCGCAGGGGGCGCGCTTAATTCACCCCTCCACTTT.

Here the CDR3 reads CASGWRAPREQYF. CDR3 coding DNA: TGTGCCAGCGGCTGGCGGGCCCCCCGGGAGCAGTACTTC. The chain joins TRBV27 to TRBJ2-7, with D possibly matching TRBD2 (5 bases). This CDR3 spans 13 amino acids. From germline, CDR1 is MNHEY and CDR2 SMNVEV (reference sequence). The V and J ends lost 8 bases and 7 bases respectively, with 18 bases between them.